This paragraph reports one T cell receptor beta chain. The data were taken from a study of cytomegalovirus exposure and HLA in healthy donors. Germline-derived CDR1 and CDR2 are SGHRS and YFSETQ. Trimming removed 3 bases from V and 10 bases from J; junction bases left unmatched: 5. This CDR3 is built from 14 residues. Vbeta (60) and Jbeta (13) primers were used in the PCR. Only in-frame clones appear in the TCRdb table, and some are missing; sequencing was by immunoSEQ multiplex PCR. The sample yields approximately 76,000 clones, 60% to 70% seen once. Sequencing was carried out using PBMCs. The clonotype originates from a man between 25 and 39 years old in good health and CMV-seropositive. The chain uses TRBV5-1 and TRBJ2-1, with 12 bases fitting TRBD2. CDR3 sequence: CASSSSGGAREQFF. In DNA form, the CDR3 reads TGCGCCAGCAGCTCTAGCGGGGGGGCCAGGGAGCAGTTCTTC.